This TCR beta chain was captured by sequencing in a study of T cells in Graves' hyperthyroidism and ophthalmopathy. Between the trimmed V and J ends, which lost 7 bases and 2 bases, there was a span of 14 bases. Germline values: CDR1 ENHRY, CDR2 SYGVKD. The CDR3 extends over 14 amino acids. The investigators amplified TCR beta CDR3 regions from RNA transcripts. Using the HTBI primer set, a first-round RT-PCR was run on the TCR CDR3. TCRdb processed the multiplex PCR reads anew with MiXCR; each CDR3 protein has one entry. This repertoire shows 450,000 to 700,000 distinct CDR3 sequences, about 43% found once; its top ten account for around a fifth. Uncontrolled infection, other autoimmune disease, pregnancy or lactation disqualified patients from enrolment.

This clonotype was obtained from an adult woman with Graves' disease, either hyperthyroidism or ophthalmopathy (not recorded which). V and J are TRBV10-3 and TRBJ1-1; D unclear. The sample consisted of peripheral blood or thyroid tissue (not recorded which). The DNA of the CDR3 is TGTGCCATCACCCAGGACGGCTCCAACACTGAAGCTTTCTTT. Translated, it gives CAITQDGSNTEAFF.